The present T cell receptor (beta chain) was sequenced within a study of a mutant IDH1 vaccine in newly diagnosed glioma. The germline CDR1 and CDR2 sequences are SGHTA and FQGNSA. J gave up 10 bases and V 0 bases, and 6 bases lay outside the gene matches. The CDR3 is 15 amino acids. The data were produced by immunoSEQ multiplex PCR, yet TCRdb's version contains in-frame clones alone and is incomplete. The sample gives about 81,000 clones, almost 85% of which show up once; around 2% is in the top ten. Concerning this clone itself: Its antigen is currently unknown.

Time point indicated: week 23, last vaccination. Doses of 300 ug of mutant IDH1 20-mer peptide were given with topical imiquimod. The genes are TRBV7-2 and TRBJ2-1, with 10 bases matching TRBD2. The sample consisted of PBMCs, taken from a glioma patient whose treatment included an IDH1 peptide vaccine. This TCR was recovered from a man between 25 and 39 years old with glioma. Some clones in this sample may be carry-over from other donors' samples. The CDR3, as DNA: TGTGCCAGCAGCTTAGCAAGGGTAGCGGGAGGCGAGCAGTTCTTC. This encodes CASSLARVAGGEQFF.